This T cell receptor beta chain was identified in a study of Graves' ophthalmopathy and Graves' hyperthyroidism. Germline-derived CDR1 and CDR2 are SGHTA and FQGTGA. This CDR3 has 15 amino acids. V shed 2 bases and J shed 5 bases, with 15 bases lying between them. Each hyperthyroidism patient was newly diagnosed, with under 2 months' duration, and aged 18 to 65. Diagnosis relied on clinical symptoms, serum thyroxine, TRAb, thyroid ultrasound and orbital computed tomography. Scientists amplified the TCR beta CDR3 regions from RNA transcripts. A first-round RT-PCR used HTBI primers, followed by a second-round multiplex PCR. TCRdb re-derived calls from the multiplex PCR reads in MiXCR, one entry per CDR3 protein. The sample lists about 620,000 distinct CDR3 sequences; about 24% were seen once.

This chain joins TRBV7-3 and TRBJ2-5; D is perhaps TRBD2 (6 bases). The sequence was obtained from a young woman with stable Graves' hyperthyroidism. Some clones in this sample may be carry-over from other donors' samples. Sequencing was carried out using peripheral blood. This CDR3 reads CASSLVAAGAETQYF. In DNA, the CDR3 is TGTGCCAGCAGCTTAGTAGCGGCCGGGGCGGAGACCCAGTACTTC.